This T cell receptor (beta chain) was recorded in a study of identical twins. TCRdb re-analysed the 5' RACE reads in MiXCR, keeping a single row per CDR3 protein. The repertoire has under 900,000 distinct CDR3 sequences, 15% to 20% of them found once; the top ten carry about an eighth. V shed 4 bases and J 3 bases; nucleotides not matched to a gene: 8. This CDR3 has 16 residues. Germline CDR1 is SGDLS and CDR2 is YYNGEE. These same data were also listed under a study on T cells expressing NK-cell markers. That publication notes: Several donors' CD3+CD56-NKG2C+ cells were dominated by the same clonotypes.

This rearrangement joins TRBV9 to TRBJ2-3, with 10 nucleotides matching TRBD2. This TCR was recovered from a woman between 18 and 29 years old in good health. Sequencing was done on a sample of PBMCs. Here the CDR3 reads CASSPRAGGMTDTQYF. Written as DNA, the CDR3 is TGTGCCAGCAGCCCAAGAGCGGGAGGGATGACAGATACGCAGTATTTT.